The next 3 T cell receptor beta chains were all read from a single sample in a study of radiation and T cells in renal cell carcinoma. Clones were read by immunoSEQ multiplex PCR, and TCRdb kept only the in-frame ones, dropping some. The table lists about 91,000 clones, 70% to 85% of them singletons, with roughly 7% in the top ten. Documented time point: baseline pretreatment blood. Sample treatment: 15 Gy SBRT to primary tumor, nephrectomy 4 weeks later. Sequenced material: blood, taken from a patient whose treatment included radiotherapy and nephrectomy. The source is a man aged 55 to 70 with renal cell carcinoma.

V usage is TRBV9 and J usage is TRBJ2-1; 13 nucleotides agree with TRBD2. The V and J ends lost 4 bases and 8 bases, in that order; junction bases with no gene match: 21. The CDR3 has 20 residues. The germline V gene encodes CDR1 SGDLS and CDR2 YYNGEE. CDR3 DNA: TGTGCCAGCAGCTTTCTAGGACTAGCGGGAGCAGGTACCGCTAGAGATGAGCAGTTCTTC. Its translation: CASSFLGLAGAGTARDEQFF.

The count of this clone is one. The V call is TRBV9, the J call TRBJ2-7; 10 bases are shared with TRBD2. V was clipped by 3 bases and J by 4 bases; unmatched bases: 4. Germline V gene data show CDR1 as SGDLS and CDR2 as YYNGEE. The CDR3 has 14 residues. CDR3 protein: CASSEGLAAYEQYF. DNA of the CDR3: TGTGCCAGCAGCGAAGGACTAGCGGCATACGAGCAGTACTTC.

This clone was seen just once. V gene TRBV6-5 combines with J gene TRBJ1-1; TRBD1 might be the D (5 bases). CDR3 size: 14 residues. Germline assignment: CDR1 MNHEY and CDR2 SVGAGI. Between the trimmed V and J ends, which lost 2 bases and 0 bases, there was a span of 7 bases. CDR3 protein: CASSYPTVNTEAFF. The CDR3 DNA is TGTGCCAGCAGTTACCCGACAGTGAACACTGAAGCTTTCTTT.